This TCR beta chain was sequenced during a study of response to subunit inactivated influenza vaccine. General study points: Authors proposed each seasonal influenza vaccination draws in few new T cells.

As for this clonotype: The antigen remains undetermined.

TCRdb redid the calling of the RT-PCR reads with MiXCR, one entry per CDR3 protein. The sample lists fewer than 800,000 distinct CDR3 sequences, approximately 14% occurring once. This clonotype was obtained from a man aged 50-59 years who received an inactivated influenza vaccine. Sample: PBMCs from blood, taken about 11 days after vaccination.

CDR3 DNA: TGCGCCAGCAGTGCCGCGGGTAACACTGAAGCTTTCTTT. Protein sequence: CASSAAGNTEAFF. The chain employs TRBV10-2 and TRBJ1-1; D remains ambiguous. The CDR3 length is 13 residues. Per the germline V gene, CDR1 is WSHSY and CDR2 is SAAADI. The ends were cut back, 4 bases at V and 2 bases at J, with 8 bases in the middle.